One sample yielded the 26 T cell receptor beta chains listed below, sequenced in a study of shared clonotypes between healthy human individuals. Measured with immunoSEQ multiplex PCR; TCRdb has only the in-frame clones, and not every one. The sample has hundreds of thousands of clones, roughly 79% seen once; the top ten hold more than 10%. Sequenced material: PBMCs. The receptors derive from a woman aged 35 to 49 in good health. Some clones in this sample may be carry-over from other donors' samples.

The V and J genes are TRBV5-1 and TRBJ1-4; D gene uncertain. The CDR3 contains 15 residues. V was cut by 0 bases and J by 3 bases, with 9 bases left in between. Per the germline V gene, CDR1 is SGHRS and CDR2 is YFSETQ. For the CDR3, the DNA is TGCGCCAGCAGCTTGGAAGCCGGGTCTAATGAAAAACTGTTTTTT. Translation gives CASSLEAGSNEKLFF. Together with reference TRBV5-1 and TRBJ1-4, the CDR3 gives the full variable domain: KAGVTQTPRYLIKTRGQQVTLSCSPISGHRSVSWYQQTPGQGLQFLFEYFSETQRNKGNFPGRFSGRQFSNSRSEMNVSTLELGDSALYLCASSLEAGSNEKLFFGSGTQLSVL.

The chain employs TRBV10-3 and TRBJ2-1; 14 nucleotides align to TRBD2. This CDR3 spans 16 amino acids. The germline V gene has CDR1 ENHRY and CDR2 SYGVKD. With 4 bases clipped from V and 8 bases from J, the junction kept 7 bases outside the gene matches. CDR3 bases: TGTGCCATCAGTGGAGGGACTAGCGGGAGAAGAGATGAGCAGTTCTTC. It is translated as CAISGGTSGRRDEQFF.

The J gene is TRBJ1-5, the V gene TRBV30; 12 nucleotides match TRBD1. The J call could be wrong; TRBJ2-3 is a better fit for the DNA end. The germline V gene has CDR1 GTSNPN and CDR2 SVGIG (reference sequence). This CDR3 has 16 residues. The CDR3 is CAWSGPGTGGDQPQYF. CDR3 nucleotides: TGTGCCTGGAGTGGCCCCGGGACAGGGGGCGATCAGCCCCAGTATTTT.

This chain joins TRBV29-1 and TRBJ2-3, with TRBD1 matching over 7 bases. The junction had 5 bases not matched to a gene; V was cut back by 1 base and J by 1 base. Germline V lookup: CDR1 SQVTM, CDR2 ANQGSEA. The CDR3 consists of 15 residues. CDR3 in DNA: TGCAGCGTTGAAGGAGGGGGCGTTGGCACAGATACGCAGTATTTT. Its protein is CSVEGGGVGTDTQYF.

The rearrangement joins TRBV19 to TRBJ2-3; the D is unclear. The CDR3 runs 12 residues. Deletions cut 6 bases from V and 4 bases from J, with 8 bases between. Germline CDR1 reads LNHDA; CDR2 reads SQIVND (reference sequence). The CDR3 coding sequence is TGTGCCAGTAGATCACCCGCAGATACGCAGTATTTT. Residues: CASRSPADTQYF.

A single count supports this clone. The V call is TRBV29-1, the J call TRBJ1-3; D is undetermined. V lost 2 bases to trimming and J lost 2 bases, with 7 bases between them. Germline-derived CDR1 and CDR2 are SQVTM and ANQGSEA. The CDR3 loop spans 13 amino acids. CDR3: CSVEMSAGNTIYF. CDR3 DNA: TGCAGCGTTGAAATGTCAGCTGGAAACACCATATATTTT.

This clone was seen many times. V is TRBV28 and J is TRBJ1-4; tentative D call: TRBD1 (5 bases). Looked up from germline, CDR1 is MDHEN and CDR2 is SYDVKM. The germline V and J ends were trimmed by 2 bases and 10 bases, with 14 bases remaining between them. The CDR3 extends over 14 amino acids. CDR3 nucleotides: TGTGCCAGCAGTTTAGGACAAGGGAGGGGAAAACTGTTTTTT. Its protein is CASSLGQGRGKLFF.

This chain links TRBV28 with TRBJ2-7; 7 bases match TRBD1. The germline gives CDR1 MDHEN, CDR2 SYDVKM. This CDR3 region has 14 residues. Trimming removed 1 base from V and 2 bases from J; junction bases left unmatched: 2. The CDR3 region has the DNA TGTGCCAGCAGTTTATCCGGACAGGCCTACGAGCAGTACTTC. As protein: CASSLSGQAYEQYF.

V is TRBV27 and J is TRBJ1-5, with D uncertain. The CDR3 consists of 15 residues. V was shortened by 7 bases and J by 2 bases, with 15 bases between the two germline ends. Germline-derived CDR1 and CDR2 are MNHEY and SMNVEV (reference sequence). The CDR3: CASKSYGEGNQPQHF. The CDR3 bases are TGTGCCAGCAAATCGTACGGTGAGGGCAATCAGCCCCAGCATTTT.

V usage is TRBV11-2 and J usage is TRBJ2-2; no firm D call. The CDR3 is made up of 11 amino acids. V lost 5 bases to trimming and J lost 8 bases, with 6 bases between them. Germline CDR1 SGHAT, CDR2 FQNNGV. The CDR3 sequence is CASSRPGELFF. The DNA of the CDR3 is TGTGCCAGCAGCCGACCGGGGGAGCTGTTTTTT.

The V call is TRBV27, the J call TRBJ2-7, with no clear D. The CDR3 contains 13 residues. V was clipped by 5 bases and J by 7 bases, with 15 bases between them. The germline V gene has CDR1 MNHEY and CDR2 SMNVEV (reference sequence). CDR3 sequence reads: CASSPNRLGEQYF. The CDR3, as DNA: TGTGCCAGCAGTCCCAATAGACTTGGGGAGCAGTACTTC.

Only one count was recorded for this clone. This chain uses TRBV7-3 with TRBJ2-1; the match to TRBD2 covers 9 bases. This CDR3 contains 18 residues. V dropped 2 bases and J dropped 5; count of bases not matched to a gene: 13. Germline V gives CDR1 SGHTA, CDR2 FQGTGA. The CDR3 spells CASSLAGGGHQTNNEQFF. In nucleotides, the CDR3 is TGTGCCAGCAGCTTAGCGGGAGGGGGCCACCAGACAAACAATGAGCAGTTCTTC.

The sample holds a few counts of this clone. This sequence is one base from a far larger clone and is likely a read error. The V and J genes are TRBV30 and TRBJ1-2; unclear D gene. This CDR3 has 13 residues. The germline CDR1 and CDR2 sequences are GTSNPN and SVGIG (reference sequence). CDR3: CAWSPGLSYGYAF. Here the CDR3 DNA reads TGTGCCTGGAGTCCTGGCTTAAGCTATGGCTACGCCTTC.

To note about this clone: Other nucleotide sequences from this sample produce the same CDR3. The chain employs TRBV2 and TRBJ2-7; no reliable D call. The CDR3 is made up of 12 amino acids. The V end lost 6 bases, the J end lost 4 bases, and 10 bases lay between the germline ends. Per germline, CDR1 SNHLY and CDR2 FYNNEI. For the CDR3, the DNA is TGTGCCAGCAGCCGAGAACGATACGAGCAGTACTTC. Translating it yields CASSRERYEQYF.

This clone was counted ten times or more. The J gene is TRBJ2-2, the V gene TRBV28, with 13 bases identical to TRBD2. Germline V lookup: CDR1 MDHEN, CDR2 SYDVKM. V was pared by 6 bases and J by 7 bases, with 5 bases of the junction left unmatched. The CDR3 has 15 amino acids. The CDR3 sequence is CASSRTSGSFGELFF. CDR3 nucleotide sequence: TGTGCCAGCAGCCGGACTAGCGGGAGCTTCGGGGAGCTGTTTTTT. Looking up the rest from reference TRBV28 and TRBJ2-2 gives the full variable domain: DVKVTQSSRYLVKRTGEKVFLECVQDMDHENMFWYRQDPGLGLRLIYFSYDVKMKEKGDIPEGYSVSREKKERFSLILESASTNQTSMYLCASSRTSGSFGELFFGEGSRLTVL.

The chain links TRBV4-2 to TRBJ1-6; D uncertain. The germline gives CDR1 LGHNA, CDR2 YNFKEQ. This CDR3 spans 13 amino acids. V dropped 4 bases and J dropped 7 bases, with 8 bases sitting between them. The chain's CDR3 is CASSPEQNSPLHF. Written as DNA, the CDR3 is TGTGCCAGCAGCCCAGAACAGAATTCACCCCTCCACTTT.

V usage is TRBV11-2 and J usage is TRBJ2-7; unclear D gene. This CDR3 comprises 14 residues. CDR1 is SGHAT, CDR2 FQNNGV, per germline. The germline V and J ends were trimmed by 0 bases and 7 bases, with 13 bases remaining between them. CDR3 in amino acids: CASSLDLPGPEQYF. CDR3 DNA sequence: TGTGCCAGCAGCTTAGATCTGCCAGGCCCAGAGCAGTACTTC.

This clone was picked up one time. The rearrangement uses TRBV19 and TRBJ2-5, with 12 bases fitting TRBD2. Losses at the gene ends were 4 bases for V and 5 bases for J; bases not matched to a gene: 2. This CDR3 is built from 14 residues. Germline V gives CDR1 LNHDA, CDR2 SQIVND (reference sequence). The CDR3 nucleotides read TGTGCCAGTAGTAAGGGACTAGCGGGTGAGACCCAGTACTTC. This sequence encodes CASSKGLAGETQYF. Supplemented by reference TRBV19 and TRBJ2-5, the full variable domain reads DGGITQSPKYLFRKEGQNVTLSCEQNLNHDAMYWYRQDPGQGLRLIYYSQIVNDFQKGDIAEGYSVSREKKESFPLTVTSAQKNPTAFYLCASSKGLAGETQYFGPGTRLLVL.

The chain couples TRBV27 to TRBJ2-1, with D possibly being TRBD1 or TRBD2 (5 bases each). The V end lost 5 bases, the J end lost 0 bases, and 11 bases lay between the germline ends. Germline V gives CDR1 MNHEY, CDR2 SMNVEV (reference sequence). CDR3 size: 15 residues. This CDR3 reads CASSRDQSSYNEQFF. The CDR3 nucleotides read TGTGCCAGCAGTAGGGACCAAAGCTCCTACAATGAGCAGTTCTTC.

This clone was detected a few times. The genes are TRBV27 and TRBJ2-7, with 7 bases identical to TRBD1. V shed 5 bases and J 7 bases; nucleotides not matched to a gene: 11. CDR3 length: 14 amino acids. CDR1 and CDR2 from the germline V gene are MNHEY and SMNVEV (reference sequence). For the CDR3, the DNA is TGTGCCAGCAGTCCGGGACAGAGTACGAAAGAGCAGTACTTC. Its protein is CASSPGQSTKEQYF.

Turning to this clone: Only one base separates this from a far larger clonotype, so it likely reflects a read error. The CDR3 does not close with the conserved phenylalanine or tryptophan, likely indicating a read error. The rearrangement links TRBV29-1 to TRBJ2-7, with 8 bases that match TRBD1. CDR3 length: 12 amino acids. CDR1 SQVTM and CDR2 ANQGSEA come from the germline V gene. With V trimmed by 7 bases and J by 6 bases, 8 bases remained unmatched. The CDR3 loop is CSGGTGELEQYI. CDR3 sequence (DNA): TGCAGCGGGGGGACAGGCGAACTCGAGCAGTACATC.

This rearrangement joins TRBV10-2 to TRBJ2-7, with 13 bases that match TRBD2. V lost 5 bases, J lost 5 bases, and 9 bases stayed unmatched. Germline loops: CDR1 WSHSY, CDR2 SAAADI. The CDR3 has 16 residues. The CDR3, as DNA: TGCGCCAGCAGTTCTCGGACTAGCGGGAGCTTCAACGAGCAGTACTTC. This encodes CASSSRTSGSFNEQYF.

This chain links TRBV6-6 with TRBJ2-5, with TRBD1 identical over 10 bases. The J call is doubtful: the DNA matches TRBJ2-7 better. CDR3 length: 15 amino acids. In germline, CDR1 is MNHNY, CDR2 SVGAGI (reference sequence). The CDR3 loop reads CASNPGQGFSYEQYF. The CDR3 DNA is TGTGCCAGCAACCCGGGACAGGGGTTTTCCTACGAGCAGTACTTC.

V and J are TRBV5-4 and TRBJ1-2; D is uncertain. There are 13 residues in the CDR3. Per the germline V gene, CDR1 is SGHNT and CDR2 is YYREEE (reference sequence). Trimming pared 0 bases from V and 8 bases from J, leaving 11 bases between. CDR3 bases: TGTGCCAGCAGCTTGGATGGGGTAGAAGGCTACACCTTC. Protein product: CASSLDGVEGYTF.

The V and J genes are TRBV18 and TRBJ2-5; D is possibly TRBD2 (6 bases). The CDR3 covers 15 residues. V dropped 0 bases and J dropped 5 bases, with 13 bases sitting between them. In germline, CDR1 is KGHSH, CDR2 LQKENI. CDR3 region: CASSPPNEAGETQYF. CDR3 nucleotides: TGTGCCAGCTCACCACCCAACGAAGCGGGCGAGACCCAGTACTTC.

DNA of the CDR3: TGTGCCAGCAAGTGGGATACGCAGTATTTT. It encodes CASKWDTQYF. V usage is TRBV2 and J usage is TRBJ2-3; D uncertain. CDR1 SNHLY and CDR2 FYNNEI come from the germline V gene. Trimming stripped 7 bases from V and 6 bases from J, with 5 bases between. This CDR3 spans 10 amino acids.